The TCR beta chain under discussion was sequenced for a study of blood T cells in healthy people across ages. A sample-barcoded 5' primer and a J-beta primer mix were used in a second PCR of roughly 7 to 11 cycles. A tag from a template-switch adaptor with 12 random nucleotides marked each cDNA molecule. TCRdb recomputed calls from the 5' RACE reads with MiXCR, one row per CDR3 protein. The data show roughly 1,000,000 distinct CDR3 sequences, about 25% seen once. This clonotype was recorded a few times. Relative to the germline gene, one junction end is altered; a read error may explain this. These data were also reused for a study on T cells of mothers and their children. That paper notes: All extracted RNA went into cDNA synthesis, roughly 1.5 ug per 15 ul.

The sequencing input was blood. The TCR sequence derives from a girl aged 2 to 9 in good health.

For the CDR3, the DNA is TGTGCTAGCAGCTTAGAAAGGACCGCTAATGAGCAGTTCTTC. Protein product: CASSLERTANEQFF. V usage is TRBV7-7 and J usage is TRBJ2-1; D is unclear. CDR1 is SSHAT and CDR2 is FNYEAQ in the germline V gene (reference sequence). The CDR3 has 14 residues.